This T cell receptor (beta chain) was documented in a study of blood T cell repertoires in COVID-19. CDR1 MDHEN and CDR2 SYDVKM come from the germline V gene. Trimming took 3 bases from V and 6 from J, leaving 21 bases between them. The CDR3 covers 17 residues. As originally analysed: Reference gene primer amplification gave estimated nucleated cell counts. Assay: immunoSEQ multiplex PCR; the TCRdb copy retains only in-frame clones and omits some. V, J and clone size are taken as reported in that table, and D and trimming were inferred from the DNA itself. This sample has approximately 220,000 clones, with roughly 84% found just once.

Sequenced sample: peripheral blood. This clonotype was obtained from a young woman who had recovered from COVID-19. The chain couples TRBV28 to TRBJ1-5, with D possibly TRBD1 on 5 matching bases. The CDR3 bases are TGTGCCAGCAGTTTGGTCAGGGTGGGTTATTTGAGTCAGCCCCAGCATTTT. Protein: CASSLVRVGYLSQPQHF.